This T cell receptor beta chain appears in the sequencing data of a study of CD8+CD57+ T cells in acquired aplastic anemia. About the study: Isolated CD4+ and CD8+ cells, once sorted, yielded DNA averaging roughly 3 ug. The average read count for CD4+ cells in healthy donors was around 10 million. Findings and caveats of the study: Patients had twenty-nine CD8+ CDR3 sequences in common with controls (the shared set).

Template material for TCR beta VDJ and CDR3 profiling consisted of genomic DNA. From the reads, TCRdb called clonotypes with MiXCR, one entry per CDR3 protein. The sample records 200,000 to 250,000 distinct CDR3 sequences, over 55% being singletons. The CDR3 contains 13 residues. CDR1 SNHLY and CDR2 FYNNEI come from the germline V gene. V trimming: 3 bases; J trimming: 5 bases; junction bases outside the gene matches: 4. Comments on this clonotype: Antigen specificity is unknown.

V gene TRBV2 combines with J gene TRBJ2-7, with 7 positions matching TRBD2. Sequencing was performed on sorted CD4+, CD8+, or CD8+CD57+ T cells (not recorded which) from PBMCs. The sequence came from a human donor in good health. CDR3 sequence: CASSERTRNEQYF. CDR3 in DNA: TGTGCCAGCAGTGAGAGGACTAGGAACGAGCAGTACTTC.